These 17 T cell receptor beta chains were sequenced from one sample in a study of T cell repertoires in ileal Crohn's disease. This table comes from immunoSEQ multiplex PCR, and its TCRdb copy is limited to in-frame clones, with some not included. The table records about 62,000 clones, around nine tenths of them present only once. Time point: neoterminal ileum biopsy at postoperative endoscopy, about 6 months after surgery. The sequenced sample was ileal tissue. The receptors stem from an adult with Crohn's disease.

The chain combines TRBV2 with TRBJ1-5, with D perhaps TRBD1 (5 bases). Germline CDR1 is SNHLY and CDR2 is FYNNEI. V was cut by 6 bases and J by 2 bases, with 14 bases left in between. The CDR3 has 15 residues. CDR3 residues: CASSGRGYGNQPQHF. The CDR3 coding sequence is TGTGCCAGCAGCGGGAGGGGATATGGCAATCAGCCCCAGCATTTT.

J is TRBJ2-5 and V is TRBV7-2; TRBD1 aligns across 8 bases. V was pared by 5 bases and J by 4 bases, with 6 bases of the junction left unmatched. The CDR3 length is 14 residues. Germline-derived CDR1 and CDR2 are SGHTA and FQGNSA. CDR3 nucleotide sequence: TGTGCCAGCAGCCTACAGGGGGGCTCAGAGACCCAGTACTTC. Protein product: CASSLQGGSETQYF.

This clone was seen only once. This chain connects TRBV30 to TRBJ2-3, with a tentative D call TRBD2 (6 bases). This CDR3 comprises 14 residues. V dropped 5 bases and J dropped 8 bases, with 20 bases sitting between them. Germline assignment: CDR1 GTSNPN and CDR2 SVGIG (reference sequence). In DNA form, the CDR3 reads TGTGCCTGGGGGGGAGACATCCAGGGAGGTACGCAGTATTTT. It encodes CAWGGDIQGGTQYF.

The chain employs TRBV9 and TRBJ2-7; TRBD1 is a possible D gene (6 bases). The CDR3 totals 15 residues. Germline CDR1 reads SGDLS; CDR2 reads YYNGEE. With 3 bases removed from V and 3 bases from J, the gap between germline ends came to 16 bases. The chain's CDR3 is CASSAGQGLYYEQYF. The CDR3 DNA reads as TGTGCCAGCAGCGCGGGGCAGGGGCTTTACTACGAGCAGTACTTC.

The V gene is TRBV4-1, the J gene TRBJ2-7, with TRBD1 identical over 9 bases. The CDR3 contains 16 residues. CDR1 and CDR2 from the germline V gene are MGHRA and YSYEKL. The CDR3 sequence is CASSQEPISGTGLIDV. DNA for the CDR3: TGCGCCAGCAGCCAAGAGCCCATAAGTGGGACAGGGCTGATCGACGTC.

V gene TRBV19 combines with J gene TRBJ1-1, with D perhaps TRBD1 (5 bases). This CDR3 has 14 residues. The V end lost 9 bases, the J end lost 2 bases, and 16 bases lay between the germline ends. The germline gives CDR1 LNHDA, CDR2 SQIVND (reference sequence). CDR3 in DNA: TGTGCCAGCCACCAGCCGGGGGTAAACACTGAAGCTTTCTTT. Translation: CASHQPGVNTEAFF. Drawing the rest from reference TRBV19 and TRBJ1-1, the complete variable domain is DGGITQSPKYLFRKEGQNVTLSCEQNLNHDAMYWYRQDPGQGLRLIYYSQIVNDFQKGDIAEGYSVSREKKESFPLTVTSAQKNPTAFYLCASHQPGVNTEAFFGQGTRLTVV.

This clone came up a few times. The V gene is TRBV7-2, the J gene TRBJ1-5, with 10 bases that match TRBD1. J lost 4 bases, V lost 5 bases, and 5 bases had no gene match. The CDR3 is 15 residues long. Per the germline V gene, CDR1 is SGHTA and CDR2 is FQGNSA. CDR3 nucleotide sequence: TGTGCCAGCAGCCGGGACAGGGGCGATAATCAGCCCCAGCATTTT. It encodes CASSRDRGDNQPQHF.

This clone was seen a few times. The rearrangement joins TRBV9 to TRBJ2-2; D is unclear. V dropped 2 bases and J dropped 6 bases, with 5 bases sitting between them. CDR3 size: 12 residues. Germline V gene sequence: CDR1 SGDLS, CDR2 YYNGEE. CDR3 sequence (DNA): TGTGCCAGCAGCGTCGGTTCCGGGGAGCTGTTTTTT. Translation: CASSVGSGELFF.

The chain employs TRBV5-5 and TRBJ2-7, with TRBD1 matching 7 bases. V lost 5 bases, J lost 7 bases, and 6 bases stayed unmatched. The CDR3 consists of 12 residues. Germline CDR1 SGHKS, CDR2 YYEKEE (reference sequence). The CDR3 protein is CASRDGTEEQYV. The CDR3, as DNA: TGTGCCAGCAGGGATGGGACAGAAGAGCAGTACGTC.

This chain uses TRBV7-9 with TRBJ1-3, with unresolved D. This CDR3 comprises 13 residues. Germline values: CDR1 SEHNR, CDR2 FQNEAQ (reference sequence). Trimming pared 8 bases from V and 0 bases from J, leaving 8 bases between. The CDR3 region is CASGGNSGNTIYF. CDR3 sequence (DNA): TGTGCCAGCGGCGGGAACTCTGGAAACACCATATATTTT.

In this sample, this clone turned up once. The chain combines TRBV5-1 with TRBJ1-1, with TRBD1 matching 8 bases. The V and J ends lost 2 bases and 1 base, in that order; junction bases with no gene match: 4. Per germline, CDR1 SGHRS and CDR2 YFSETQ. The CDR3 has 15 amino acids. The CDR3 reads CASSFRTGQNTEAFF. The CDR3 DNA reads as TGCGCCAGCAGCTTCAGGACAGGGCAGAACACTGAAGCTTTCTTT.

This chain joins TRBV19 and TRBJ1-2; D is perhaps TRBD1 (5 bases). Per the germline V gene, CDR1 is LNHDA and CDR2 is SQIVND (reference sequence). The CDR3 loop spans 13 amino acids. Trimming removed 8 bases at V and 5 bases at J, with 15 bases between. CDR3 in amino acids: CASHPQGAYGYTF. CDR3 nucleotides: TGTGCCAGTCATCCTCAGGGTGCGTATGGCTACACCTTC.

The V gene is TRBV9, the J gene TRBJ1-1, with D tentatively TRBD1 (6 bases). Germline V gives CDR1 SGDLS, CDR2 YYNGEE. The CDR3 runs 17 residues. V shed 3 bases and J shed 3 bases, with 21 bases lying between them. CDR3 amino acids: CASSADITGIWDTEAFF. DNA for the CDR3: TGTGCCAGCAGCGCGGACATAACAGGGATTTGGGACACTGAAGCTTTCTTT.

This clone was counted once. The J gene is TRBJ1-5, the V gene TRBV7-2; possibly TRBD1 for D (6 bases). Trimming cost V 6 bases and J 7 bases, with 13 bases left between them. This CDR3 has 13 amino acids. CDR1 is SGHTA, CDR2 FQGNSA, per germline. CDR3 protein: CASSNREGQPQHF. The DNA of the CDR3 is TGTGCCAGCAGTAACAGGGAGGGCCAGCCCCAGCATTTT.

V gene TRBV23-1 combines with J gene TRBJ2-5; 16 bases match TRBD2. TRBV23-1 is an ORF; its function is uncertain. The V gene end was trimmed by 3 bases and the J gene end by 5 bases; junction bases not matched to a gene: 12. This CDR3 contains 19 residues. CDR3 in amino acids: CASSQGPGLAGGPEETQYF. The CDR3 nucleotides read TGCGCCAGCAGTCAGGGCCCGGGACTAGCGGGGGGGCCGGAGGAGACCCAGTACTTC.

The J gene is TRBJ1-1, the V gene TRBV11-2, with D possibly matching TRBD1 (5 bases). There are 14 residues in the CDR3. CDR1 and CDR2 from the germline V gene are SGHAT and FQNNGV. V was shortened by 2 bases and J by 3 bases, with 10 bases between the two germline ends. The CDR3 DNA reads TGTGCCAGCAGCTTAAACGGCAGGGACACTGAAGCTTTCTTT. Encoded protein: CASSLNGRDTEAFF.

The chain's CDR3 is CASSPWGQGLLNYGYTF. CDR3 nucleotide sequence: TGTGCCAGCAGTCCTTGGGGCCAGGGGCTTCTGAACTATGGCTACACCTTC. The rearrangement joins TRBV28 to TRBJ1-2; TRBD1 is a possible D gene (6 bases). With 5 bases removed from V and 2 bases from J, the gap between germline ends came to 21 bases. Germline assignment: CDR1 MDHEN and CDR2 SYDVKM. CDR3 length: 17 amino acids.